This entry lists 19 T cell receptor beta chains sequenced from one sample in a study of cytomegalovirus exposure and HLA in healthy donors. The PCR ran on 60 Vbeta and 13 Jbeta primers. Sequenced by immunoSEQ multiplex PCR; TCRdb stores in-frame clones only, minus some. The sample lists some 110,000 clones; roughly 73% were seen once. What was sequenced was PBMCs. The receptors originated from a woman aged 25 to 39 in good health and CMV-seronegative.

This chain links TRBV2 with TRBJ1-1; D unresolved. The CDR3 has 14 amino acids. Germline V gene lookup returns CDR1 SNHLY and CDR2 FYNNEI. V lost 6 bases to trimming and J lost 3 bases, with 14 bases between them. The CDR3 DNA is TGTGCCAGCAGCAACCAGAGGGCCTACACTGAAGCTTTCTTT. Its translation is CASSNQRAYTEAFF.

The V gene is TRBV13, the J gene TRBJ1-1; no firm D call. Germline CDR1 and CDR2: PRHDT and FYEKMQ (reference sequence). V shed 0 bases and J shed 5 bases, with 10 bases lying between them. The CDR3 covers 14 residues. The CDR3 reads CASSLGTRGTEAFF. As DNA, the CDR3 is TGTGCCAGCAGCTTAGGCACCCGGGGAACTGAAGCTTTCTTT. Complete variable domain (other parts from reference TRBV13 and TRBJ1-1): AAGVIQSPRHLIKEKRETATLKCYPIPRHDTVYWYQQGPGQDPQFLISFYEKMQSDKGSIPDRFSAQQFSDYHSELNMSSLELGDSALYFCASSLGTRGTEAFFGQGTRLTVV.

The V call is TRBV27, the J call TRBJ1-5; TRBD1 aligns across 7 bases. CDR1 MNHEY and CDR2 SMNVEV come from the germline V gene (reference sequence). Trimming at V came to 2 bases and at J to 7 bases, leaving 5 bases not matched to a gene. This CDR3 region has 14 residues. DNA of the CDR3: TGTGCCAGCAGTTTAAGGGGGCCAGAACAGCCCCAGCATTTT. It is translated as CASSLRGPEQPQHF.

This rearrangement joins TRBV5-1 to TRBJ1-2, with D possibly being TRBD1 (6 bases). The germline V and J ends were trimmed by 0 bases and 8 bases, with 11 bases remaining between them. The CDR3 is made up of 13 amino acids. Germline values: CDR1 SGHRS, CDR2 YFSETQ. The CDR3 coding sequence is TGCGCCAGCAGCTTGGTGGGGGCGTGGGGCTACACCTTC. Protein product: CASSLVGAWGYTF.

CDR3 protein: CASRADLGDYEQFF. The CDR3 nucleotides are TGTGCCAGCAGAGCGGACTTGGGGGACTATGAGCAGTTCTTC. The V call is TRBV25-1, the J call TRBJ2-1; D is possibly TRBD2 (6 bases). This CDR3 contains 14 residues. V was cut by 6 bases and J by 8 bases, with 17 bases left in between. CDR1 is MGHDK, CDR2 SYGVNS, per germline. The whole variable domain, filled in from reference TRBV25-1 and TRBJ2-1, reads EADIYQTPRYLVIGTGKKITLECSQTMGHDKMYWYQQDPGMELHLIHYSYGVNSTEKGDLSSESTVSRIRTEHFPLTLESARPSHTSQYLCASRADLGDYEQFFGPGTRLTVL.

The rearrangement links TRBV7-9 to TRBJ1-2, with TRBD1 identical over 7 bases. V trimming: 7 bases; J trimming: 4 bases; junction bases outside the gene matches: 9. CDR3 length equals 14 residues. The germline V gene encodes CDR1 SEHNR and CDR2 FQNEAQ (reference sequence). The CDR3: CASTDREASYGYTF. CDR3 nucleotides: TGTGCCAGCACCGACAGGGAGGCTTCCTATGGCTACACCTTC.

The chain uses TRBV28 and TRBJ1-5, with D perhaps TRBD1 (6 bases). This CDR3 spans 16 amino acids. From germline, CDR1 is MDHEN and CDR2 SYDVKM. V gave up 6 bases and J gave up 2 bases, with 17 bases separating them. In DNA, the CDR3 is TGTGCCAGCAGCAGCATTGACAGGACCCGCAATCAGCCCCAGCATTTT. Protein: CASSSIDRTRNQPQHF.

The V gene is TRBV19, the J gene TRBJ2-7, with 15 bases aligning to TRBD2. The V gene end was trimmed by 1 base and the J gene end by 3 bases; junction bases not matched to a gene: 4. Germline assignment: CDR1 LNHDA and CDR2 SQIVND (reference sequence). The CDR3 contains 17 residues. CDR3 in amino acids: CASSIGGLAGGFYEQYF. CDR3 nucleotides: TGTGCCAGTAGTATAGGGGGACTAGCGGGAGGCTTCTACGAGCAGTACTTC.

The rearrangement links TRBV5-1 to TRBJ1-1; no reliable D call. This CDR3 contains 13 residues. Trimming left V 4 bases short and J 1 base short, with 8 bases between. In germline, CDR1 is SGHRS, CDR2 YFSETQ. In nucleotides, the CDR3 is TGCGCCAGCAGCCCCTCGGGGAACACTGAAGCTTTCTTT. This codes for CASSPSGNTEAFF.

V usage is TRBV4-2 and J usage is TRBJ2-7; 8 bases match TRBD1. Trimming took 0 bases from V and 6 from J; bases not matched to a gene: 10. The CDR3 has 16 residues. Germline CDR1 LGHNA, CDR2 YNFKEQ. The CDR3 DNA follows: TGTGCCAGCAGCCAAGACCCGTCCAGGGGGACAGGCGAGCAGTACTTC. This translates into CASSQDPSRGTGEQYF.

This clone has only a few counts. The chain joins TRBV5-1 to TRBJ2-1; TRBD2 matches at 12 bases. The germline gives CDR1 SGHRS, CDR2 YFSETQ. J lost 5 bases, V lost 2 bases, and 2 bases had no gene match. The CDR3 has 15 amino acids. The CDR3 protein is CASSLGLAGNNEQFF. The CDR3 nucleotides read TGCGCCAGCAGCTTAGGACTAGCGGGGAACAATGAGCAGTTCTTC.

The V gene is TRBV21-1, the J gene TRBJ2-7; the table's TRBD1 call for D was not verified on the DNA. TRBV21-1 represents a pseudogene. The CDR3 sequence is 16 residues long. CDR3 DNA: TGTGCCAGCAGCAAACGAGCAGGGGGCTTCTCCTACGAGCAGTACTTC. This translates into CASSKRAGGFSYEQYF.

The chain is built from TRBV4-1 and TRBJ2-1; D not certain. This CDR3 is built from 16 residues. Trimming cost V 0 bases and J 6 bases, with 15 bases left between them. Germline V gene data show CDR1 as MGHRA and CDR2 as YSYEKL. CDR3 residues: CASSQDPSVPFNEQFF. The CDR3 DNA is TGCGCCAGCAGCCAAGATCCGAGCGTCCCCTTCAATGAGCAGTTCTTC.

The chain has TRBV19 and TRBJ1-2; D is ambiguous. Germline CDR1 is LNHDA and CDR2 is SQIVND (reference sequence). The CDR3 spans 14 residues. Deletions cut 4 bases from V and 0 bases from J, with 9 bases between. The chain's CDR3 is CASSKQATNYGYTF. The CDR3 DNA is TGTGCCAGTAGTAAGCAGGCTACTAACTATGGCTACACCTTC.

The chain combines TRBV9 with TRBJ2-2, with 14 bases aligning to TRBD2. V was pared by 7 bases and J by 8 bases, with 10 bases of the junction left unmatched. This CDR3 comprises 16 residues. Germline CDR1 is SGDLS and CDR2 is YYNGEE. The CDR3 nucleotides are TGTGCCAGCGCCGGGACTAGCGGGGGTGGTGAGGGGGAGCTGTTTTTT. It yields the protein CASAGTSGGGEGELFF.

This sequence joins TRBV29-1 and TRBJ2-1, with 8 bases matching TRBD1. There are 14 residues in the CDR3. With 7 bases clipped from V and 9 bases from J, the junction kept 14 bases outside the gene matches. Looked up from germline, CDR1 is SQVTM and CDR2 is ANQGSEA. The CDR3 DNA reads TGCAGCGAAGCCGGGACAGGAGACCGAGGTGAGCAGTTCTTC. Translated, it gives CSEAGTGDRGEQFF.

Of note for this clone: The junction shows a germline mismatch at one end, possibly a read error. The gene calls are TRBV19 and TRBJ2-1; 8 bases are a match to TRBD2. Germline lookup yields CDR1 LNHDA and CDR2 SQIVND (reference sequence). The CDR3 is made up of 14 amino acids. CDR3 in amino acids: CATSLGGGYNEQFF. CDR3 DNA sequence: TGTGCCACTAGTCTCGGGGGGGGGTACAATGAGCAGTTCTTC.

The chain couples TRBV5-5 to TRBJ2-7, with D possibly TRBD1 on 6 matching bases. CDR1 and CDR2 from the germline V gene are SGHKS and YYEKEE (reference sequence). The CDR3 is 14 amino acids. The germline V and J ends were trimmed by 3 bases and 4 bases, with 14 bases remaining between them. Written as DNA, the CDR3 is TGTGCCAGCAGCTCGGACAGAGTGGAATACGAGCAGTACTTC. Its translation is CASSSDRVEYEQYF.

The chain recombines TRBV30 with TRBJ2-7; D unclear. The CDR3 extends over 14 amino acids. Trimming cost V 0 bases and J 3 bases, with 12 bases left between them. From germline, CDR1 is GTSNPN and CDR2 SVGIG (reference sequence). The CDR3 sequence is CAWSVVSPLYEQYF. CDR3 sequence (DNA): TGTGCCTGGAGTGTGGTTAGCCCCCTCTACGAGCAGTACTTC. The full variable domain, completed using reference TRBV30 and TRBJ2-7, is SQTIHQWPATLVQPVGSPLSLECTVEGTSNPNLYWYRQAAGRGLQLLFYSVGIGQISSEVPQNLSASRPQDRQFILSSKKLLLSDSGFYLCAWSVVSPLYEQYFGPGTRLTVT.